This TCR beta chain comes out of a study of cytomegalovirus exposure and HLA in healthy donors. Study in general: A prior study identified 90 million to 120 million unique TCR beta sequences from some 180 million T cells. General study findings and limits: In a later analysis, 16,951 TCR beta sequences were associated with HLA alleles at 0.05 false discovery rate. In most subjects, TCR beta sequences reportedly gave accurate predictions of HLA-A and HLA-B alleles. Judged likely to be a sequencing artifact was a cluster of highly shared sequence variants.

The CDR3 has 13 residues. With 8 bases clipped from V and 0 bases from J, the junction kept 2 bases outside the gene matches. Germline CDR1 is MNHEY and CDR2 is SVGAGI. Concerning this clone itself: Its antigen is not known.

It was with 60 Vbeta and 13 Jbeta primers that the PCR ran. Assay: immunoSEQ multiplex PCR; the TCRdb copy retains only in-frame clones and omits some. The sample table includes tens of thousands of clones. This chain connects TRBV6-5 to TRBJ2-3; 7 bases fit TRBD2. The receptor was isolated from a human donor in good health. The sample comprised PBMCs. The CDR3: CASARGSTDTQYF. The CDR3 DNA reads as TGTGCCAGCGCGCGGGGGAGCACAGATACGCAGTATTTT.